Sequencing of this TCR beta chain was carried out in a study of cytomegalovirus exposure and HLA in healthy donors. As for the study in general: An earlier analysis identified 117 million unique TCR beta sequences in about 190 million T cells.

With 60 Vbeta and 13 Jbeta primers, the PCR was carried out. Profiling relied on immunoSEQ multiplex PCR, and the TCRdb table lists in-frame clones only, not all of them. The table has 150,000 to 180,000 clones, around 82% seen once; the top ten hold under 8%. V dropped 2 bases and J dropped 6 bases, with 7 bases sitting between them. This CDR3 region has 12 residues. The germline V gene encodes CDR1 MNHNS and CDR2 SASEGT. The sequenced sample was PBMCs. The V gene is TRBV6-1, the J gene TRBJ1-1, with D possibly being TRBD1 (5 bases). This TCR came from a woman between 45 and 65 years old in good health and CMV-seropositive. Here the CDR3 reads CASSETGAEAFF. The CDR3 nucleotides read TGTGCCAGCAGTGAAACGGGGGCTGAAGCTTTCTTT.